One and the same sample provided the 16 T cell receptor beta chains below, sequenced in a study of graft-versus-host responses after intestinal transplantation. The antigens these receptors bind are not known. Data came from immunoSEQ multiplex PCR; TCRdb stores just in-frame clones and leaves some out. The sample consists of some 110,000 clones, just over 90% of them appearing once. Sample: unstimulated CD4+ T cells sorted from spleen or lymph node cells, taken before transplant. The receptors stem from a human donor who was the organ donor for an intestinal transplant.

This sequence joins TRBV6-5 and TRBJ1-4; D gene unclear. This CDR3 has 14 residues. Germline V gives CDR1 MNHEY, CDR2 SVGAGI. V was pared by 5 bases and J by 4 bases, with 11 bases between. DNA of the CDR3: TGTGCCAGCAGTGAGGATCAGAGTAATGAAAAACTGTTTTTT. Residues: CASSEDQSNEKLFF.

The gene calls are TRBV6-5 and TRBJ1-2; 9 bases are a match to TRBD1. CDR1 and CDR2 (germline): MNHEY, SVGAGI. Germline trimming cut 8 bases from V and 8 bases from J; bases unmatched to any gene: 15. CDR3 length: 15 amino acids. CDR3 in amino acids: CASGRTFRTGVGYTF. CDR3 nucleotide sequence: TGTGCCAGCGGGCGAACGTTTCGGACAGGGGTCGGCTACACCTTC.

The chain employs TRBV10-3 and TRBJ2-3; D is undetermined. Between the trimmed V and J ends, which lost 3 bases and 2 bases, there was a span of 9 bases. The CDR3 loop spans 14 amino acids. Germline V gene data show CDR1 as ENHRY and CDR2 as SYGVKD. CDR3 protein: CAISDGFLTDTQYF. The CDR3 DNA reads as TGTGCCATCAGTGATGGATTTCTCACAGATACGCAGTATTTT.

The chain links TRBV28 to TRBJ1-2; no firm D call. Germline V gene data show CDR1 as MDHEN and CDR2 as SYDVKM. This CDR3 comprises 14 residues. V was clipped by 5 bases and J by 2 bases, with 12 bases between them. The CDR3 DNA reads as TGTGCCAGCAGTCCGTCGACGGAGAACTATGGCTACACCTTC. Its translation: CASSPSTENYGYTF.

CDR3 DNA: TGTGCCAGCAGCTTAGAGACGGGGGCCACAGATACGCAGTATTTT. It translates to CASSLETGATDTQYF. The rearrangement links TRBV11-2 to TRBJ2-3; D possibly matches TRBD1 or TRBD2 (6 bases each). Germline-derived CDR1 and CDR2 are SGHAT and FQNNGV. The germline V and J ends were trimmed by 0 bases and 2 bases, with 9 bases remaining between them. This CDR3 is 15 amino acids long. The full variable domain, with the rest looked up from reference TRBV11-2 and TRBJ2-3, is EAGVAQSPRYKIIEKRQSVAFWCNPISGHATLYWYQQILGQGPKLLIQFQNNGVVDDSQLPKDRFSAERLKGVDSTLKIQPAKLEDSAVYLCASSLETGATDTQYFGPGTRLTVL.

The chain uses TRBV6-1 and TRBJ2-7; 9 bases line up with TRBD2. Germline V CDR1 and CDR2: MNHNS, SASEGT. This CDR3 is built from 19 residues. V shed 1 base, J shed 0 bases, and the junction held 13 bases outside the gene matches. CDR3 residues: CASSEEQGLAWGASYEQYF. CDR3 in DNA: TGTGCCAGCAGTGAAGAACAGGGACTAGCCTGGGGGGCCTCCTACGAGCAGTACTTC.

The chain joins TRBV29-1 to TRBJ2-7, with a tentative D call TRBD1 (5 bases). V was clipped by 4 bases and J by 5 bases, with 18 bases between them. The germline CDR1 and CDR2 sequences are SQVTM and ANQGSEA. This CDR3 has 14 residues. The CDR3 DNA follows: TGCAGCGTTGCCCGACAGTCCCTTCGGGACGAGCAGTACTTC. This translates into CSVARQSLRDEQYF.

V is TRBV5-1 and J is TRBJ1-2; 10 bases are shared with TRBD1. The V segment lost 3 bases and the J segment 5 bases; nucleotides outside the gene matches: 7. CDR1 is SGHRS, CDR2 YFSETQ, per germline. This CDR3 has 15 amino acids. The CDR3: CASSSGQGGGYGYTF. Written as DNA, the CDR3 is TGCGCCAGCAGCTCTGGACAGGGGGGAGGATATGGCTACACCTTC.

Of note for this clone: One end of the junction is discordant with germline, which a read error may explain. The same CDR3 is also encoded by other DNA sequences in this sample. This rearrangement joins TRBV7-2 to TRBJ2-1; tentative D call: TRBD1 (9 bases). The germline V gene has CDR1 SGHTA and CDR2 FQGNSA. The CDR3 sequence is 16 residues long. The CDR3 region has the DNA TGTGCTAGCAGCTTAGTAGCGGGGACAGGGTACAATGAGCAGTTCTTC. This sequence encodes CASSLVAGTGYNEQFF.

The chain employs TRBV19 and TRBJ2-5; no reliable D call. The CDR3 covers 12 residues. Trimming took off 5 bases at V and 5 bases at J, with 9 bases between the two ends. The germline V gene encodes CDR1 LNHDA and CDR2 SQIVND (reference sequence). The CDR3 DNA is TGTGCCAGTAGTGTCACAGCGGAGACCCAGTACTTC. It is translated as CASSVTAETQYF.

J is TRBJ1-4 and V is TRBV11-2; 7 nucleotides align to TRBD1. The CDR3 is made up of 15 amino acids. Losses at the gene ends were 3 bases for V and 5 bases for J; bases not matched to a gene: 6. The germline V gene has CDR1 SGHAT and CDR2 FQNNGV. CDR3 sequence (DNA): TGTGCCAGCAGCTTTCGCTTAGGGGGCAATGAAAAACTGTTTTTT. It translates to CASSFRLGGNEKLFF. Full variable domain (outside the CDR3, taken from reference TRBV11-2 and TRBJ1-4): EAGVAQSPRYKIIEKRQSVAFWCNPISGHATLYWYQQILGQGPKLLIQFQNNGVVDDSQLPKDRFSAERLKGVDSTLKIQPAKLEDSAVYLCASSFRLGGNEKLFFGSGTQLSVL.

The chain has TRBV18 and TRBJ2-3; 7 positions match TRBD1. The CDR3 has 17 amino acids. Losses at the gene ends were 4 bases for V and 0 bases for J; bases not matched to a gene: 10. The germline V gene encodes CDR1 KGHSH and CDR2 LQKENI. Written as DNA, the CDR3 is TGTGCCAGCTCACTCCTTATTGGACAGGCTAGCACAGATACGCAGTATTTT. Amino acid sequence: CASSLLIGQASTDTQYF.

For this clone: This specimen includes other DNA sequences encoding the same CDR3. The chain joins TRBV5-4 to TRBJ2-2; D is ambiguous. The CDR3 totals 16 residues. Germline values: CDR1 SGHNT, CDR2 YYREEE (reference sequence). Trimming took 4 bases from V and 0 from J, leaving 13 bases between them. The CDR3 region is CASSLRVDANTGELFF. In nucleotides, the CDR3 is TGTGCCAGCAGCCTGCGAGTGGATGCGAACACCGGGGAGCTGTTTTTT.

The chain combines TRBV4-3 with TRBJ2-1; TRBD2 matches at 9 bases. Per germline, CDR1 LGHNA and CDR2 YSLEER. J lost 2 bases, V lost 4 bases, and 9 bases had no gene match. The CDR3 has 17 residues. CDR3 region: CASSPHLAGRAYNEQFF. In DNA, the CDR3 is TGCGCCAGCAGCCCACACCTAGCGGGACGAGCCTACAATGAGCAGTTCTTC.

The CDR3 DNA reads as TGCGCCAGCAGTGACGGGAGAGGGATACAGCCCCAGCATTTT. Amino acids: CASSDGRGIQPQHF. The rearrangement uses TRBV10-2 and TRBJ1-5, with D unclear. The V and J ends lost 3 bases and 7 bases respectively, with 13 bases between them. CDR1 and CDR2 from the germline V gene are WSHSY and SAAADI. This CDR3 comprises 14 residues.

The DNA of the CDR3 is TGTGCCAGTAGAGACAGGCCACTTAGCACAGATACGCAGTATTTT. Protein product: CASRDRPLSTDTQYF. The V gene is TRBV19, the J gene TRBJ2-3, with D perhaps matching TRBD1 (6 bases). V was shortened by 6 bases and J by 0 bases, with 13 bases between the two germline ends. The CDR3 is made up of 15 amino acids. CDR1 LNHDA and CDR2 SQIVND come from the germline V gene (reference sequence).